By share, the clone carrying this TCR beta chain counts as medium-sized. As yet, its antigen is unknown. Only in-frame clones appear in the TCRdb table, and some are missing; sequencing was by immunoSEQ multiplex PCR. This table holds over a thousand clones, approximately 20% found once. The data were taken from a study of T cells in localized non-small cell lung cancer. J gave up 2 bases and V 1 base, and 2 bases lay outside the gene matches. Germline CDR1 and CDR2: SGHNT and YENEEA. The CDR3 contains 15 residues. Study-level findings and limits: Heterogeneity remains possible, as sequencing covered one tumor region only. Uninvolved adjacent lung had more T cell clonality than any other tissue, topping tumor. In adjacent lung, a median about 54 of the top 100 tumor clones were found.

The rearrangement joins TRBV11-3 to TRBJ2-3, with 8 nucleotides matching TRBD2. Sequencing used normal lung tissue next to the tumor, obtained before any cancer treatment. This clonotype was obtained from a woman between 40 and 69 years old with stage I lung adenocarcinoma. The CDR3 DNA follows: TGTGCCAGCAGCTTAGGAGCGGGGGTCACAGATACGCAGTATTTT. It is translated as CASSLGAGVTDTQYF.